The source of this TCR beta chain is a study of blood T cell repertoires in COVID-19. The repertoire was sequenced with immunoSEQ multiplex PCR; TCRdb's copy has only in-frame clones and lacks some. The table lists some 130,000 clones, around three quarters of them singletons. Germline loops: CDR1 MNHEY, CDR2 SMNVEV (reference sequence). The germline V and J ends were trimmed by 4 bases and 2 bases, with 20 bases remaining between them. The CDR3 runs to 17 residues. This clone was observed a single time. Source material: peripheral blood. The chain is built from TRBV27 and TRBJ1-2; D might be TRBD1 (6 bases). This TCR came from a man older than 75 with acute or convalescent COVID-19. DNA of the CDR3: TGTGCCAGCAGTTCGAGACCCCCAGACAGGTCCAACTATGGCTACACCTTC. Protein product: CASSSRPPDRSNYGYTF.